Given below is one T cell receptor (beta chain) in context. CDR1 DFQATT and CDR2 SNEGSKA come from the germline V gene (reference sequence). The CDR3 loop spans 16 amino acids. Triplicates of about 270,000 cells were sorted from each CD8+ T cell subset. The data originate from a study of CXCR3-negative and CXCR3-positive naive CD8 T cells. With UMI labels, 5' RACE was used to prepare the TRB cDNA libraries. TCRdb re-analyzed the 5' RACE reads; it lists each CDR3 protein once, without DNA. This sample's table has 150,000 or so distinct CDR3 sequences. The clonotype comes from a human donor in good health. Some clones in this sample may be carry-over from other donors' samples. The chain links TRBV20-1 to TRBJ1-2; checking the TCRdb D call of TRBD1 is not possible without DNA. Sequences were obtained from naive CXCR3- CD8+ T cells from blood. Described subset: CD45RO-CCR7+CD27+CD95- naive CD8+ T cells lacking CXCR3 (TNR3-). CDR3 loop: CSARDSQGATNYGYTF.